This section outlines one T cell receptor beta chain sequence together with its context. Its antigen is undetermined. The data were obtained in a study of cytomegalovirus exposure and HLA in healthy donors. PCR amplification relied on 60 Vbeta primers (plus 13 Jbeta primers). This table comes from immunoSEQ multiplex PCR, and its TCRdb copy is limited to in-frame clones, with some not included. The sample has 160,000 or so clones; more than 75% are singletons. Study findings and constraints: A link between a missense DCLRE1C variant and TCR beta V- and J-gene trimming emerged from a later analysis.

The receptor's source is a male donor in good health and CMV-seronegative. Sequencing used PBMCs.

The CDR3 DNA follows: TGTGCCAGCCTAGGACAGGGGGATCTGTACGAGCAGTACTTC. It codes for CASLGQGDLYEQYF. This chain connects TRBV6-6 to TRBJ2-7, with TRBD1 matching over 10 bases. The junction had 8 bases not matched to a gene; V was cut back by 8 bases and J by 4 bases. There are 14 residues in the CDR3. From germline, CDR1 is MNHNY and CDR2 SVGAGI (reference sequence).